This entry lists 20 T cell receptor beta chains sequenced from one sample in a study of Graves' ophthalmopathy and Graves' hyperthyroidism. As the template, RNA transcripts were used to amplify TCR beta CDR3 regions. HTBI primers were employed in first-round RT-PCR, then a second-round multiplex PCR followed. TCRdb reanalysed the multiplex PCR reads using MiXCR and keeps one entry per CDR3 protein. The sample holds about 210,000 distinct CDR3 sequences, roughly 27% seen once. The sequenced material came from peripheral blood. These receptor sequences come from a man in his forties or fifties with Graves' ophthalmopathy.

There are many counts of this clonotype. The chain has TRBV7-2 and TRBJ2-7; TRBD2 agrees at 7 bases. This CDR3 has 15 amino acids. Unmatched junction bases numbered 5, after V lost 3 bases and J lost 0 bases. Germline CDR1 is SGHTA and CDR2 is FQGNSA. CDR3 sequence (DNA): TGTGCCAGCAGCTTTAAGCGGGAAAGCTCCTACGAGCAGTACTTC. It codes for CASSFKRESSYEQYF. Supplemented by reference TRBV7-2 and TRBJ2-7, the full variable domain reads GAGVSQSPSNKVTEKGKDVELRCDPISGHTALYWYRQSLGQGLEFLIYFQGNSAPDKSGLPSDRFSAERTGGSVSTLTIQRTQQEDSAVYLCASSFKRESSYEQYFGPGTRLTVT.

In this sample, this clonotype turned up many times. The chain couples TRBV27 to TRBJ2-2; a possible D gene is TRBD2 (5 bases). The germline V and J ends were trimmed by 5 bases and 7 bases, with 14 bases remaining between them. The CDR3 length is 14 residues. CDR1 and CDR2 (germline): MNHEY, SMNVEV (reference sequence). The CDR3 reads CASSGRGGGGELFF. CDR3 in DNA: TGTGCCAGCAGTGGGAGAGGCGGCGGCGGGGAGCTGTTTTTT.

This clonotype was found many times. The V call is TRBV28, the J call TRBJ1-6; D is unresolved. V lost 2 bases, J lost 13 bases, and 9 bases lay in between. The CDR3 sequence is 12 residues long. Germline values: CDR1 MDHEN, CDR2 SYDVKM. DNA of the CDR3: TGTGCCAGCAGTTTAAGGACCTCCCCCCTCCACTTT. This codes for CASSLRTSPLHF.

This clonotype was detected ten times or more. This sequence joins TRBV19 and TRBJ1-2; D might be TRBD1 (5 bases). The germline V and J ends were trimmed by 4 bases and 5 bases, with 17 bases remaining between them. The CDR3 totals 15 residues. Germline assignment: CDR1 LNHDA and CDR2 SQIVND (reference sequence). Here the CDR3 DNA reads TGTGCCAGTAGTAGGCCGAGTGGGGGGTTGTATGGCTACACCTTC. Translated, it gives CASSRPSGGLYGYTF.

The sample holds many counts of this clonotype. The V and J genes are TRBV19 and TRBJ2-2; no firm D call. Trimming removed 3 bases at V and 1 base at J, with 6 bases between. The CDR3 covers 14 residues. Germline V gene lookup returns CDR1 LNHDA and CDR2 SQIVND (reference sequence). CDR3 sequence (DNA): TGTGCCAGTAGTATGGCCAGGAACACCGGGGAGCTGTTTTTT. It yields the protein CASSMARNTGELFF.

This clonotype was seen ten or more times. V and J are TRBV20-1 and TRBJ2-7, with D tentatively TRBD2 (6 bases). Germline values: CDR1 DFQATT, CDR2 SNEGSKA (reference sequence). V was trimmed by 3 bases and J by 2 bases, leaving 17 bases between them. This CDR3 spans 15 amino acids. This CDR3 reads CSARDAEGHPYEQYF. Written as DNA, the CDR3 is TGCAGTGCTAGGGACGCGGAGGGTCACCCCTACGAGCAGTACTTC.

The sample holds many counts of this clonotype. The CDR3 end shows no conserved phenylalanine or tryptophan, and so a read error is likely. The chain employs TRBV12-3 or TRBV12-4 and TRBJ1-6; TRBD1 aligns across 8 bases. The CDR3 loop spans 15 amino acids. V was pared by 6 bases and J by 6 bases, with 7 bases of the junction left unmatched. CDR3 sequence reads: CASRQGGTVNSPLHL. In DNA form, the CDR3 reads TGTGCCAGCAGACAGGGGGGGACAGTTAATTCACCCCTCCACCTT.

This chain uses TRBV11-1 with TRBJ2-7; D is perhaps TRBD1 (6 bases). This CDR3 is built from 16 residues. Trimming removed 2 bases at V and 3 bases at J, with 17 bases between. The germline V gene has CDR1 SGHAT and CDR2 FQDESV (reference sequence). The CDR3 region has the DNA TGTGCCAGCAGCTTACCCGGAACAGGGAGAGACTACGAGCAGTACTTC. It specifies CASSLPGTGRDYEQYF.

This clonotype was picked up many times. The chain joins TRBV6-1 to TRBJ2-3; tentative D call: TRBD1 (5 bases). Germline values: CDR1 MNHNS, CDR2 SASEGT. The CDR3 extends over 14 amino acids. The V and J ends lost 6 bases and 1 base respectively, with 11 bases between them. The CDR3 region has the DNA TGTGCCAGCAGGGTTGGGGCGGGCACAGATACGCAGTATTTT. It is translated as CASRVGAGTDTQYF.

This clonotype was recorded many times. The chain couples TRBV19 to TRBJ2-5; D not resolved. The CDR3 runs 12 residues. V lost 5 bases to trimming and J lost 9 bases, with 13 bases between them. Germline CDR1 is LNHDA and CDR2 is SQIVND (reference sequence). The CDR3 nucleotides read TGTGCCAGTAGTCCAGGCCCAGGTGCCCAGTACTTC. The encoded protein is CASSPGPGAQYF.

This clonotype was counted many times. This chain connects TRBV5-5 to TRBJ1-2; D uncertain. Germline V gene lookup returns CDR1 SGHKS and CDR2 YYEKEE (reference sequence). The CDR3 runs 15 residues. V lost 6 bases and J 0 bases, leaving 15 bases between the germline ends. CDR3 protein: CASKGLRLANYGYTF. The DNA for the CDR3 is TGTGCCAGCAAGGGTTTGAGATTAGCTAACTATGGCTACACCTTC.

This clonotype has a count of ten or more. The chain links TRBV7-3 to TRBJ1-1, with D perhaps matching TRBD1 (6 bases). V shed 5 bases and J shed 6 bases, with 16 bases lying between them. This CDR3 has 14 amino acids. Germline CDR1 SGHTA, CDR2 FQGTGA. CDR3 nucleotides: TGTGCCAGCAGCCCGGGGCCGGGGGCCGCTGAAGCTTTCTTT. Amino acid sequence: CASSPGPGAAEAFF.

This clonotype has ten or more counts. The V call is TRBV11-2, the J call TRBJ2-5; 9 nucleotides align to TRBD1. With 1 base clipped from V and 5 bases from J, the junction kept 8 bases outside the gene matches. CDR3 size: 16 residues. Germline V lookup: CDR1 SGHAT, CDR2 FQNNGV. The CDR3 region is CASSLGNRGPEETQYF. In DNA, the CDR3 is TGTGCCAGCAGCTTAGGAAACAGGGGGCCGGAGGAGACCCAGTACTTC.

This chain connects TRBV6-5 to TRBJ1-2, with a weak D call TRBD1 (6 bases). Deletions cut 0 bases from V and 5 bases from J, with 13 bases between. The CDR3 covers 15 residues. Germline CDR1 reads MNHEY; CDR2 reads SVGAGI. CDR3 bases: TGTGCCAGCAGTTACTCTAGTTCAGGGGCTTATGGCTACACCTTC. Its protein is CASSYSSSGAYGYTF.

V usage is TRBV12-3 or TRBV12-4 and J usage is TRBJ1-3; a weak D match, TRBD1 (5 bases). The CDR3 is made up of 15 amino acids. V was cut by 1 base and J by 0 bases, with 7 bases left in between. The CDR3 nucleotides are TGTGCCAGCAGTTTAGGGGACGGCTCTGGAAACACCATATATTTT. Protein product: CASSLGDGSGNTIYF.

This clonotype was observed at least ten times. The chain combines TRBV4-1 with TRBJ2-7; possible D gene TRBD1, 6 bases. The V gene lost 4 bases and the J gene lost 2 bases, with 12 bases spanning the gap. The germline V gene encodes CDR1 MGHRA and CDR2 YSYEKL. There are 14 residues in the CDR3. CDR3 loop: CASSRRTETYEQYF. DNA of the CDR3: TGCGCCAGCAGCCGAAGGACAGAAACCTACGAGCAGTACTTC.

The chain couples TRBV12-3 or TRBV12-4 to TRBJ2-7; D is ambiguous. The CDR3 has 14 residues. Trimming shortened V by 3 bases and J by 2 bases, and 11 bases separated the two germline ends. The CDR3 sequence: CASSLTGPAYEQYF. The DNA for the CDR3 is TGTGCCAGCAGTTTGACCGGGCCGGCCTACGAGCAGTACTTC.

Many counts were recorded for this clonotype. The rearrangement joins TRBV6-2 or TRBV6-3 to TRBJ2-7; unclear D gene. The germline V gene encodes CDR1 MNHEY and CDR2 SVGEGT. This CDR3 has 15 amino acids. Trimming left V 5 bases short and J 1 base short, with 15 bases between. CDR3: CASSRSNRPSYEQYF. The CDR3 DNA reads TGTGCCAGCAGTCGTTCGAACCGACCTTCCTACGAGCAGTACTTC.

The table lists this clonotype with many counts. The chain employs TRBV11-2 and TRBJ2-2; 7 nucleotides match TRBD1. The CDR3 loop spans 15 amino acids. Germline V lookup: CDR1 SGHAT, CDR2 FQNNGV. The junction had 7 bases not matched to a gene; V was cut back by 5 bases and J by 4 bases. CDR3 loop: CASSADRVSTGELFF. For the CDR3, the DNA is TGTGCCAGCAGCGCCGACAGGGTCAGCACCGGGGAGCTGTTTTTT.

This clonotype was picked up many times. The V gene is TRBV29-1, the J gene TRBJ2-5; perhaps D is TRBD1 or TRBD2 (5 bases each). The CDR3 totals 12 residues. CDR1 is SQVTM, CDR2 ANQGSEA, per germline. V lost 7 bases and J lost 9, with 18 bases in between. The CDR3 reads CSAVGTASAQYF. The CDR3 DNA follows: TGCAGCGCCGTTGGGACCGCCTCTGCCCAGTACTTC.